This T cell receptor (beta chain) derives from a study of metastatic and nonmetastatic thyroid tumors. Whole-study results and caveats: When malignant thyroid tumors were compared with benign nodules, TCR beta diversity was reportedly significantly higher in the malignant tumors. This held in both blood and tumor samples.

Original analysis: Between-group CDR3 differences, defined by clinicopathological status, yielded a distant-metastasis classifier for papillary thyroid cancer. TCRdb reanalyzed the PCR reads with MiXCR. TCRdb, rather than the study authors, made the V and J calls. The sample comprises about 20,000 clones, 21% of which are singletons, and approximately 15% rests with the top ten. The ends were cut back, 0 bases at V and 10 bases at J, with 17 bases in the middle. The germline CDR1 and CDR2 sequences are SGDLS and YYNGEE. The CDR3 has 16 residues. This clone has a count of ten or more. Its antigen is not known. This same CDR3 is encoded by further DNA sequences in the sample. Every patient was untreated before thyroid surgery.

This chain joins TRBV9 and TRBJ1-6; perhaps TRBD1 as D (6 bases). Sequencing was carried out using tumor tissue. The receptor was isolated from a female donor with papillary thyroid cancer or a benign thyroid nodule (not recorded which). Some clones in this sample may be carry-over from other donors' samples. DNA of the CDR3: TGTGCCAGCAGCGTAGGTGGCGGGGGGGCCGCGTCACCCCTCCACTTT. This sequence encodes CASSVGGGGAASPLHF.